These 13 T cell receptor beta chains share one sample of origin, sequenced in a study of T-cell reconstitution after alpha-beta-depleted transplantation in children. The authors prepared the TCRbeta library with unique molecular identifiers. TCRdb re-called the PCR reads through MiXCR, storing one row per CDR3 protein. The data show around 490,000 distinct CDR3 sequences, approximately 10% seen once. This specimen consisted of PBMCs, mostly from graft donor cells, obtained 180 days after TCRalphabeta/CD19-depleted stem cell transplant. The receptor source for this set is a female patient aged 2-15 years who had a stem cell transplant for aplastic anemia, so the T cells may come from the graft donor.

The chain carries TRBV7-2 and TRBJ1-5; no definite D call. This CDR3 is 15 amino acids long. Trimming took off 5 bases at V and 0 bases at J, with 11 bases between the two ends. Germline V CDR1 and CDR2: SGHTA, FQGNSA. CDR3 loop: CASSLTDYSNQPQHF. The CDR3 DNA reads TGTGCCAGCAGCCTGACGGATTATAGCAATCAGCCCCAGCATTTT.

This clonotype has a handful of counts. This chain joins TRBV28 and TRBJ2-7; the D gene is possibly TRBD2 (7 bases). V lost 4 bases, J lost 3 bases, and 16 bases lay in between. This CDR3 spans 15 amino acids. Germline values: CDR1 MDHEN, CDR2 SYDVKM. This chain's CDR3 is CASSSGGGGDYEQYF. Written as DNA, the CDR3 is TGTGCCAGCAGTTCCGGGGGAGGGGGAGACTACGAGCAGTACTTC. The entire variable domain, with the rest obtained from reference TRBV28 and TRBJ2-7, is as follows: DVKVTQSSRYLVKRTGEKVFLECVQDMDHENMFWYRQDPGLGLRLIYFSYDVKMKEKGDIPEGYSVSREKKERFSLILESASTNQTSMYLCASSSGGGGDYEQYFGPGTRLTVT.

This clonotype has a count of ten or more. The gene calls are TRBV29-1 and TRBJ2-7; 9 bases align to TRBD1. Germline values: CDR1 SQVTM, CDR2 ANQGSEA. The CDR3 contains 13 residues. V lost 5 bases, J lost 5 bases, and 7 bases stayed unmatched. The CDR3 DNA follows: TGCAGCGTTCTGGGACAGGGAGCCCACGAGCAGTACGTC. It yields the protein CSVLGQGAHEQYV.

This clonotype was counted between two and nine times. The chain combines TRBV18 with TRBJ2-1; tentatively, D is TRBD2 (6 bases). V was cut by 6 bases and J by 1 base, with 13 bases left in between. The germline V gene encodes CDR1 KGHSH and CDR2 LQKENI. CDR3 size: 15 residues. CDR3 sequence: CASSRGSGSYNEQFF. CDR3 bases: TGTGCCAGCTCTCGGGGGAGCGGTTCCTACAATGAGCAGTTCTTC.

This clonotype was picked up a small number of times. The chain links TRBV28 to TRBJ2-2; the match to TRBD1 covers 9 bases. This CDR3 is built from 16 residues. Unmatched junction bases numbered 10, after V lost 7 bases and J lost 4 bases. Per the germline V gene, CDR1 is MDHEN and CDR2 is SYDVKM. CDR3 protein: CASNAWGTGITGELFF. CDR3 sequence (DNA): TGTGCCAGCAATGCGTGGGGGACAGGGATCACCGGGGAGCTGTTTTTT.

This sequence joins TRBV11-2 and TRBJ2-5; 8 bases match TRBD2. The length of the CDR3 is 18 residues. The V segment lost 1 base and the J segment 0 bases; nucleotides outside the gene matches: 10. In germline, CDR1 is SGHAT, CDR2 FQNNGV. CDR3 protein: CASSLGQTSGMYQETQYF. In DNA form, the CDR3 reads TGTGCCAGCAGCTTAGGACAAACTAGCGGAATGTACCAAGAGACCCAGTACTTC. Looking up the rest from reference TRBV11-2 and TRBJ2-5 gives the full variable domain: EAGVAQSPRYKIIEKRQSVAFWCNPISGHATLYWYQQILGQGPKLLIQFQNNGVVDDSQLPKDRFSAERLKGVDSTLKIQPAKLEDSAVYLCASSLGQTSGMYQETQYFGPGTRLLVL.

This clonotype appeared a few times. This chain links TRBV4-3 with TRBJ2-2; D uncertain. Germline assignment: CDR1 LGHNA and CDR2 YSLEER. V shed 0 bases and J shed 3 bases, with 20 bases lying between them. The CDR3 spans 19 residues. The DNA of the CDR3 is TGCGCCAGCAGCCAAGACGTCCTAAGCGCCCCAAAGGACACCGGGGAGCTGTTTTTT. Amino acid sequence: CASSQDVLSAPKDTGELFF.

The chain is built from TRBV2 and TRBJ2-2; D might be TRBD1 or TRBD2, each matching 5 bases. The V end lost 3 bases, the J end lost 1 base, and 12 bases lay between the germline ends. The germline V gene encodes CDR1 SNHLY and CDR2 FYNNEI. This CDR3 region has 16 residues. The CDR3 is CASSDPGPLNTGELFF. The CDR3 nucleotides are TGTGCCAGCAGTGACCCGGGACCGTTGAACACCGGGGAGCTGTTTTTT.

The chain joins TRBV12-5 to TRBJ2-5, with D unresolved. The V gene's germline CDR1 is LGHNT and CDR2 FRNRAP. The V end lost 4 bases, the J end lost 5 bases, and 5 bases lay between the germline ends. This CDR3 is built from 11 residues. CDR3 loop: CASGSPETQYF. The CDR3 nucleotides read TGTGCTAGTGGTTCTCCGGAGACCCAGTACTTC. Complete variable domain (other parts from reference TRBV12-5 and TRBJ2-5): DARVTQTPRHKVTEMGQEVTMRCQPILGHNTVFWYRQTMMQGLELLAYFRNRAPLDDSGMPKDRFSAEMPDATLATLKIQPSEPRDSAVYFCASGSPETQYFGPGTRLLVL.

This clonotype was seen many times. The chain joins TRBV29-1 to TRBJ2-7, with D uncertain. There are 12 residues in the CDR3. CDR1 SQVTM and CDR2 ANQGSEA come from the germline V gene. Between the trimmed V and J ends, which lost 4 bases and 2 bases, there was a span of 9 bases. CDR3 sequence: CSVVVRTYEQYF. CDR3 nucleotides: TGCAGCGTTGTAGTCAGGACCTACGAGCAGTACTTC.

The V call is TRBV27, the J call TRBJ2-7; D is perhaps TRBD1 or TRBD2 (5 bases each). CDR1 and CDR2 (germline): MNHEY, SMNVEV (reference sequence). This CDR3 is 13 amino acids long. V lost 5 bases, J lost 6 bases, and 14 bases lay in between. The CDR3 loop is CASSALGTTEQYF. CDR3 sequence (DNA): TGTGCCAGCAGTGCCTTGGGGACGACCGAGCAGTACTTC.

This clonotype was picked up a small number of times. This sequence joins TRBV20-1 and TRBJ2-1; 8 bases line up with TRBD2. The germline V gene has CDR1 DFQATT and CDR2 SNEGSKA (reference sequence). The ends lost 3 bases at V and 2 bases at J; junction bases unmatched: 6. The CDR3 has 15 amino acids. The CDR3 DNA reads TGCAGTGCTAGCCTACATAGCGGGACCTACAATGAGCAGTTCTTC. It specifies CSASLHSGTYNEQFF.

This clonotype showed up many times. The V call is TRBV5-1, the J call TRBJ2-2, with D tentatively TRBD2 (5 bases). V was shortened by 0 bases and J by 1 base, with 13 bases between the two germline ends. The CDR3 is 17 amino acids. Germline assignment: CDR1 SGHRS and CDR2 YFSETQ. Here the CDR3 reads CASSLAHGIGNTGELFF. In nucleotides, the CDR3 is TGCGCCAGCAGCTTGGCCCACGGGATAGGGAACACCGGGGAGCTGTTTTTT. The full variable domain, rest sourced from reference TRBV5-1 and TRBJ2-2, is KAGVTQTPRYLIKTRGQQVTLSCSPISGHRSVSWYQQTPGQGLQFLFEYFSETQRNKGNFPGRFSGRQFSNSRSEMNVSTLELGDSALYLCASSLAHGIGNTGELFFGEGSRLTVL.